The present T cell receptor (beta chain) was sequenced within a study of CD8 T cells in ankylosing spondylitis. Study-wide findings and caveats: There were earlier reports of some motif variants in reactive arthritis synovial fluid and blood. Disease-linked clones were reportedly significantly enriched in matched ankylosing spondylitis synovial fluid.

This clonotype has ten or more counts. Its antigen remains unidentified. The CDR3 covers 15 residues. V trimming: 4 bases; J trimming: 6 bases; junction bases outside the gene matches: 7. The germline CDR1 and CDR2 sequences are SGDLS and YYNGEE. Via MiXCR, TCRdb re-called the 5' RACE reads, giving one row per CDR3 protein. The sample consists of roughly 42,000 distinct CDR3 sequences, 2.5% to 3.5% of them appearing once. This sequence joins TRBV9 and TRBJ2-2; TRBD1 matches 9 bases. The specimen was blood, either unsorted or a sorted T cell fraction (not recorded which). This sequence was found in a male donor with ankylosing spondylitis or in good health (not recorded which). The CDR3, as DNA: TGTGCCAGCAGCCCCCAAGGGACAGGGCCCGGGGAGCTGTTTTTT. Translated, it gives CASSPQGTGPGELFF.